These 27 T cell receptor beta chains originate from one sample sequenced in a study of T cell responses to AZD1222 COVID-19 vaccine. Using immunoSEQ multiplex PCR, the repertoire was profiled, and TCRdb retains in-frame clones only, with some absent. The sample consists of more than 95,000 clones, less than 95% of them appearing once. The sample in question was peripheral blood, obtained on day 0 of MenACWY control vaccination. These receptors were obtained from an adult in good health.

This clone has a single count. The V gene is TRBV28, the J gene TRBJ2-7; the match to TRBD2 covers 9 bases. This CDR3 spans 14 amino acids. V lost 4 bases to trimming and J lost 6 bases; unmatched junction nucleotides: 7. Germline-derived CDR1 and CDR2 are MDHEN and SYDVKM. The CDR3 protein is CASSSGLADSEQYF. CDR3 in DNA: TGTGCCAGCAGTTCGGGACTAGCAGATTCCGAGCAGTACTTC.

This rearrangement joins TRBV3-1 (or the pseudogene TRBV3-2) to TRBJ2-3; a possible D gene is TRBD1 (5 bases). The V gene lost 2 bases and the J gene lost 1 base, with 10 bases spanning the gap. The CDR3 contains 15 residues. The germline CDR1 and CDR2 sequences are LGHDT and YNNKEL (reference sequence). This CDR3 is CASSQRGPRTDTQYF. DNA for the CDR3: TGTGCCAGCAGCCAAAGGGGCCCCCGCACAGATACGCAGTATTTT.

The rearrangement uses TRBV19 and TRBJ2-1, with 12 bases lining up with TRBD2. This CDR3 region has 18 residues. With 1 base clipped from V and 5 bases from J, the junction kept 9 bases outside the gene matches. CDR1 is LNHDA, CDR2 SQIVND, per germline (reference sequence). Written as DNA, the CDR3 is TGTGCCAGTAGTATAGTTCCTAGCGGGGGGGTTGGTGACAATGAGCAGTTCTTC. The encoded protein is CASSIVPSGGVGDNEQFF.

The gene calls are TRBV12-3 or TRBV12-4 and TRBJ2-7; 10 nucleotides align to TRBD1. Losses at the gene ends were 2 bases for V and 6 bases for J; bases not matched to a gene: 1. The CDR3 runs to 13 residues. CDR3 nucleotides: TGTGCCAGCAGTTTATGGGACAGGGGCGAGCAGTACGTC. Translated, it gives CASSLWDRGEQYV.

The V call is TRBV6-2 or TRBV6-3, the J call TRBJ2-7; TRBD2 agrees at 13 bases. This CDR3 is 18 amino acids long. The V and J ends lost 0 bases and 3 bases, in that order; junction bases with no gene match: 8. In germline, CDR1 is MNHEY, CDR2 SVGEGT. The CDR3 here is CASSYSLPGTSGDYEQYV. The CDR3 coding sequence is TGTGCCAGCAGTTACTCCCTTCCCGGGACTAGCGGGGACTACGAGCAGTACGTC.

This rearrangement joins TRBV5-1 to TRBJ2-7; 8 bases are a match to TRBD1. The germline CDR1 and CDR2 sequences are SGHRS and YFSETQ. With V trimmed by 5 bases and J by 6 bases, 7 bases remained unmatched. The CDR3 loop spans 13 amino acids. The CDR3 bases are TGCGCCAGCAGGGTCGGACAGGGTACCGAGCAGTACTTC. Its protein product is CASRVGQGTEQYF.

The chain uses TRBV11-2 and TRBJ1-1; a weak D match, TRBD1 (5 bases). V was pared by 4 bases and J by 0 bases, with 9 bases between. Germline values: CDR1 SGHAT, CDR2 FQNNGV. CDR3 length: 14 residues. The CDR3 DNA is TGTGCCAGCAGCTATGGCAGGGTGAACACTGAAGCTTTCTTT. This codes for CASSYGRVNTEAFF.

The chain joins TRBV28 to TRBJ2-7; 10 nucleotides agree with TRBD2. J was trimmed by 4 bases and V by 6 bases; bases with no gene match: 12. The CDR3 consists of 16 residues. CDR1 is MDHEN and CDR2 is SYDVKM in the germline V gene. CDR3: CASSIPQREGVYEQYF. CDR3 coding DNA: TGTGCCAGCAGCATACCCCAGCGGGAGGGCGTGTACGAGCAGTACTTC.

This sequence joins TRBV2 and TRBJ2-1, with TRBD2 identical over 15 bases. The CDR3 runs to 17 residues. CDR1 SNHLY and CDR2 FYNNEI come from the germline V gene. Trimming removed 6 bases from V and 8 bases from J; junction bases left unmatched: 11. CDR3 amino acids: CASRRGLAGGPNYEQFF. DNA for the CDR3: TGTGCCAGCAGACGTGGACTAGCGGGAGGGCCAAACTATGAGCAGTTCTTC.

The V and J genes are TRBV6-6 and TRBJ1-2; TRBD1 aligns across 11 bases. Germline V gene lookup returns CDR1 MNHNY and CDR2 SVGAGI (reference sequence). J was trimmed by 2 bases and V by 5 bases; bases with no gene match: 4. The CDR3 has 15 residues. This chain's CDR3 is CASSRGQGGNYGYTF. For the CDR3, the DNA is TGTGCCAGCAGTCGGGGACAGGGGGGAAACTATGGCTACACCTTC.

The J gene is TRBJ2-4, the V gene TRBV30; 9 bases match TRBD2. This CDR3 has 16 amino acids. Germline CDR1 reads GTSNPN; CDR2 reads SVGIG (reference sequence). Trimming at V came to 2 bases and at J to 0 bases, leaving 5 bases not matched to a gene. In DNA form, the CDR3 reads TGTGCCTGGAGTTCTGGCGGGAGGGTAGCCAAAAACATTCAGTACTTC. Residues: CAWSSGGRVAKNIQYF.

DNA of the CDR3: TGCGCCAGCAGCTTGGGAAGTACAGGGGGAGGGCAAGAGACCCAGTACTTC. This gives the protein CASSLGSTGGGQETQYF. V gene TRBV5-1 combines with J gene TRBJ2-5; D is perhaps TRBD1 (8 bases). The CDR3 runs 17 residues. In germline, CDR1 is SGHRS, CDR2 YFSETQ. Trimming took off 0 bases at V and 2 bases at J, with 17 bases between the two ends.

V and J are TRBV18 and TRBJ2-7; 11 bases agree with TRBD2. V lost 4 bases and J lost 3; bases outside the gene matches: 2. CDR1 and CDR2 from the germline V gene are KGHSH and LQKENI. The CDR3 covers 14 residues. The CDR3, as DNA: TGTGCCAGCTCACGACTAGCGGGAAACTACGAGCAGTACTTC. Translating it yields CASSRLAGNYEQYF.

The gene calls are TRBV7-2 and TRBJ2-1; 7 bases align to TRBD1. V shed 3 bases and J 12 bases; nucleotides not matched to a gene: 5. CDR3 length: 12 amino acids. The germline V gene has CDR1 SGHTA and CDR2 FQGNSA. The CDR3 is CASSFRQGGQFF. CDR3 DNA: TGTGCCAGCAGCTTCAGACAGGGCGGGCAGTTCTTC.

In the case of this clone: Mismatch with germline at one junction end may stem from a read error. The CDR3 sequence is CTSSLSGQYEQYF. The CDR3 DNA is TGTACCAGCAGTTTATCTGGACAGTACGAGCAGTACTTC. The chain couples TRBV27 to TRBJ2-7; tentative D call: TRBD1 (6 bases). CDR3 length: 13 amino acids. Germline assignment: CDR1 MNHEY and CDR2 SMNVEV (reference sequence).

The rearrangement joins TRBV27 to TRBJ2-1; a possible D gene is TRBD2 (6 bases). CDR1 and CDR2 (germline): MNHEY, SMNVEV (reference sequence). Trimming left V 2 bases short and J 8 bases short, with 16 bases between. This CDR3 has 15 residues. The CDR3 DNA follows: TGTGCCAGCAGTTTAAGGGGACTCGGAGACCATGAGCAGTTCTTC. Its translation: CASSLRGLGDHEQFF.

The rearrangement links TRBV28 to TRBJ2-3; D is unresolved. V was pared by 6 bases and J by 1 base, with 14 bases between. Germline V gene data show CDR1 as MDHEN and CDR2 as SYDVKM. This CDR3 has 15 amino acids. CDR3 nucleotides: TGTGCCAGCAGGACTCCGACCGGCCGCACAGATACGCAGTATTTT. Translating it yields CASRTPTGRTDTQYF.

The rearrangement uses TRBV18 and TRBJ1-4, with D uncertain. V was pared by 1 base and J by 8 bases, with 8 bases between. The V gene's germline CDR1 is KGHSH and CDR2 LQKENI. The CDR3 sequence is 13 residues long. CDR3 region: CASSPQGWEKLFF. CDR3 nucleotide sequence: TGTGCCAGCTCACCACAGGGATGGGAAAAACTGTTTTTT.

The rearrangement links TRBV4-2 to TRBJ2-1; a possible D gene is TRBD2 (6 bases). V was shortened by 0 bases and J by 7 bases, with 13 bases between the two germline ends. This CDR3 contains 15 residues. Germline CDR1 and CDR2: LGHNA and YNFKEQ. The chain's CDR3 is CASSQEDGRGNEQFF. CDR3 coding DNA: TGTGCCAGCAGCCAAGAGGACGGGCGGGGTAATGAGCAGTTCTTC.

The gene calls are TRBV6-5 and TRBJ1-3; D is possibly TRBD1 (5 bases). This CDR3 has 16 amino acids. V gave up 4 bases and J gave up 2 bases, with 15 bases separating them. The germline V gene encodes CDR1 MNHEY and CDR2 SVGAGI. CDR3 in amino acids: CASSLAGRGPGNTIYF. The DNA for the CDR3 is TGTGCCAGCAGTTTGGCGGGTAGGGGCCCTGGAAACACCATATATTTT.

The chain uses TRBV11-3 and TRBJ1-2; TRBD1 matches at 7 bases. CDR3 size: 14 residues. Germline V CDR1 and CDR2: SGHNT, YENEEA. Trimming took 8 bases from V and 4 from J; bases not matched to a gene: 10. CDR3 sequence: CASEEGTGVYGYTF. DNA for the CDR3: TGTGCCAGCGAGGAAGGAACAGGGGTCTATGGCTACACCTTC.

Points on this clone: The sample has other DNA sequences that encode this CDR3 too. V is TRBV28 and J is TRBJ1-4; TRBD1 is a possible D gene (6 bases). The V end was cut by 3 bases, the J end by 5 bases, with 10 bases between. The CDR3 length is 14 residues. Germline CDR1 MDHEN, CDR2 SYDVKM. The CDR3 loop reads CASSFGGTNEKLFF. The CDR3, as DNA: TGTGCCAGCAGTTTCGGGGGCACCAATGAAAAACTGTTTTTT.

V gene TRBV6-2 or TRBV6-3 combines with J gene TRBJ2-7, with TRBD1 identical over 7 bases. V shed 5 bases, J shed 9 bases, and the junction held 4 bases outside the gene matches. The CDR3 is 11 residues long. Germline CDR1 MNHEY, CDR2 SVGEGT. CDR3 amino acids: CASSLWDRQYV. The DNA of the CDR3 is TGTGCCAGCAGTCTGTGGGACAGGCAGTACGTC.

J is TRBJ1-3 and V is TRBV10-3; 7 bases line up with TRBD1. The CDR3 loop spans 17 amino acids. Germline loops: CDR1 ENHRY, CDR2 SYGVKD. Trimming cost V 8 bases and J 0 bases; bases outside gene matches: 13. As DNA, the CDR3 is TGTGCCATCGGGTTCGACAGGGTAGATTTCTCTGGAAACACCATATATTTT. It is translated as CAIGFDRVDFSGNTIYF.

The rearrangement uses TRBV11-3 and TRBJ2-3; D unresolved. V was pared by 5 bases and J by 5 bases, with 17 bases between. Germline CDR1 and CDR2: SGHNT and YENEEA. The CDR3 spans 15 residues. The CDR3 is CASSLIYGSKDTQYF. CDR3 coding DNA: TGTGCCAGCAGCCTCATCTACGGCTCCAAAGATACGCAGTATTTT. Full variable domain (rest looked up from reference TRBV11-3 and TRBJ2-3): EAGVVQSPRYKIIEKKQPVAFWCNPISGHNTLYWYLQNLGQGPELLIRYENEEAVDDSQLPKDRFSAERLKGVDSTLKIQPAELGDSAVYLCASSLIYGSKDTQYFGPGTRLTVL.

The chain carries TRBV5-5 and TRBJ2-1; 15 positions agree with TRBD2. V lost 4 bases and J lost 5; bases outside the gene matches: 7. The CDR3 runs to 17 residues. Germline V gene data show CDR1 as SGHKS and CDR2 as YYEKEE (reference sequence). The CDR3: CASSPGLAGGPHNEQFF. The CDR3 bases are TGTGCCAGCAGCCCGGGACTAGCGGGAGGTCCCCACAATGAGCAGTTCTTC.

Only a few counts were recorded for this clone. This rearrangement joins TRBV6-1 to TRBJ1-3; 7 bases match TRBD1. Germline CDR1 MNHNS, CDR2 SASEGT. J lost 5 bases, V lost 1 base, and 14 bases had no gene match. The CDR3 has 18 residues. The CDR3 DNA sequence: TGTGCCAGCAGTGAAGTCACGACAGGGAGCGTTGGTAGAAACACCATATATTTT. It encodes CASSEVTTGSVGRNTIYF.